This T cell receptor beta chain derives from a study of blood T cell repertoires in COVID-19. Whole-study context: Italy, Spain and the United States were the sources of the convalescent and acute COVID-19 samples. PBMCs, B-cell-depleted T cells, or T cells were the source of the cDNA or gDNA that made up the material.

As originally analysed: Reference gene primer amplification gave nucleated cell count estimates. Generated by immunoSEQ multiplex PCR, the TCRdb table keeps only in-frame clones and is missing some. Clone size and the V and J calls come from that table; the DNA yielded D and trimming. This table has about 140,000 clones, roughly four fifths appearing once. CDR1 SGHVS and CDR2 FQNEAQ come from the germline V gene. V dropped 1 base and J dropped 13; count of bases not matched to a gene: 15. The CDR3 totals 16 residues. The sample comprised peripheral blood. This chain joins TRBV7-8 and TRBJ2-1, with 8 bases that match TRBD2. This receptor was obtained from a human donor in a cohort sampled during active COVID-19. The CDR3 here is CASSLVKAGEPPIQFF. As DNA, the CDR3 is TGTGCCAGCAGCTTAGTCAAAGCGGGAGAGCCCCCTATTCAGTTCTTC.